This T cell receptor beta chain was captured in a study of blood T cell repertoires in COVID-19. V shed 4 bases and J 0 bases; nucleotides not matched to a gene: 10. This CDR3 is 16 amino acids long. Germline CDR1 and CDR2: SGHRS and YFSETQ. In the source study's methods: By means of reference gene primer amplification, nucleated cell counts were estimated. TCRdb's table, derived via immunoSEQ multiplex PCR, lists solely in-frame clones and lacks some. Clone size and the V and J calls come from that table; the DNA yielded D and trimming. The data contain about 210,000 clones, approximately 88% of them seen just once; the ten biggest clones take up 10% to 13%.

The TCR sequence derives from a man aged 18 to 29 with acute COVID-19. The chain links TRBV5-1 to TRBJ2-7, with 7 nucleotides matching TRBD1. Sequencing input: PBMCs or T cells enriched from blood (not recorded which). CDR3 sequence reads: CASSTGQATLSYEQYF. DNA for the CDR3: TGCGCCAGCAGCACCGGACAGGCAACCCTCTCCTACGAGCAGTACTTC.